The T cell receptor (beta chain) described here comes from a study of CD8 T cells in ankylosing spondylitis. 5'-RACE, quantitative and with molecular barcodes, yielded the TCR beta libraries. TCRdb ran MiXCR on the 5' RACE reads and lists one entry per CDR3 protein. The sample has about 540,000 distinct CDR3 sequences, roughly an eighth seen once. In its sample, this clonotype was seen a few times. Its antigen is unidentified. Study-wide results and caveats: Within ankylosing spondylitis blood, a TCR beta motif made up of fewer than ten highly homologous variants appeared to be characteristic.

The sequence was obtained from a male donor with ankylosing spondylitis. The sequenced material came from blood, either unsorted or a sorted T cell fraction (not recorded which).

CDR3 nucleotide sequence: TGTGCCAGCAGTTGGACAGCCTTGGGTTACAATGAGCAGTTCTTC. Residues: CASSWTALGYNEQFF. J is TRBJ2-1 and V is TRBV6-5; tentatively, D is TRBD1 (6 bases). The CDR3 length is 15 residues. V was trimmed by 4 bases and J by 4 bases, leaving 14 bases between them. Looked up from germline, CDR1 is MNHEY and CDR2 is SVGAGI.